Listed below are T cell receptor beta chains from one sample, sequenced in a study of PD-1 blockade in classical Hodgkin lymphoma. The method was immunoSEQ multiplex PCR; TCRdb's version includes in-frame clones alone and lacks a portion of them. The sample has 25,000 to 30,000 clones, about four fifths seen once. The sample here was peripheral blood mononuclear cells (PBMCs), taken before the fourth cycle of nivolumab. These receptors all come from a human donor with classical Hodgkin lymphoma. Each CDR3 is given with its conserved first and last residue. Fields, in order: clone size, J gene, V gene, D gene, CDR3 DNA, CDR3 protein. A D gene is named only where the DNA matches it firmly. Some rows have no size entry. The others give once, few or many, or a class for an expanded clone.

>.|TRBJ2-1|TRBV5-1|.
TGCGCCAGCAGCTTGCGGGGCGAGCCCTCCTACAATGAGCAGTTCTTC
CASSLRGEPSYNEQFF
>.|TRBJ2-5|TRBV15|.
TGTGCCACCAGCAGATACGGTGGGGAGACCCAGTACTTC
CATSRYGGETQYF
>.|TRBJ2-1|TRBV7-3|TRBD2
TGTGCCAGCAGCTTAGCGGGAGCGTCCTACAATGAGCAGTTCTTC
CASSLAGASYNEQFF
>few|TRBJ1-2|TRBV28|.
TGTGCCAGCAGTTTAACTCCTAACTATGGCTACACCTTC
CASSLTPNYGYTF
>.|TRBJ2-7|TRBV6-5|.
TGTGCCAGCACTACAGGTCTCGAGCAGTACTTC
CASTTGLEQYF
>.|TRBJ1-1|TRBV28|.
TGTGCCAGCAGTGTCGAGTTCGGGGGACGGACGAACACTGAAGCTTTCTTT
CASSVEFGGRTNTEAFF
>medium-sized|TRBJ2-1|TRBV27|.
TGTGCCAGCAGTTCCACAGACGGGACAAATTACAATGAGCAGTTCTTC
CASSSTDGTNYNEQFF
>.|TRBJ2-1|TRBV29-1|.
TGCAGCGCGACCCCTGTCCATGAGCAGTTCTTC
CSATPVHEQFF
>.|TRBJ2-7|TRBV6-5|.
TGTGCCAGCAGTCCCGAGGGGGAGCGGTGGAACGAGCAGTACTTC
CASSPEGERWNEQYF
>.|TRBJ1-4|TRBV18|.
TGTGCCAGCTCCCGGACAAGTCGGGAAAAACTGTTTTTT
CASSRTSREKLFF